This T cell receptor (beta chain) is drawn from a study of T cells in localized non-small cell lung cancer. This clone appeared once. Antigen specificity is unknown. Broader study findings: A median of about 52 clones ranked among the top 100 in tumor appeared in adjacent lung.

CDR3 length: 14 residues. Germline CDR1 SQVTM, CDR2 ANQGSEA. V was trimmed by 4 bases and J by 3 bases, leaving 12 bases between them. The method was immunoSEQ multiplex PCR; TCRdb's version includes in-frame clones alone and lacks a portion of them. There are about 74,000 clones in the sample; 84% occur only once, and approximately 1.3% lies in the top ten. The source of this sequence is a female donor older than 55 with stage I lung adenocarcinoma. This sequence joins TRBV29-1 and TRBJ2-2; D unresolved. Sequenced here: peripheral blood, sampled before any cancer treatment. This CDR3 is CSVGVPTHTGELFF. As DNA, the CDR3 is TGCAGCGTTGGGGTTCCAACCCACACCGGGGAGCTGTTTTTT.